A single sample gave rise to the 32 T cell receptor beta chains below, sequenced in a study of T-cell reconstitution after alpha-beta-depleted transplantation in children. Unique molecular identifiers were built into the TCRbeta library. TCRdb re-analysed the PCR reads in MiXCR, keeping a single row per CDR3 protein. The table records some 600,000 distinct CDR3 sequences, over 15% of them present only once. The source was PBMCs from the stem cell graft donor, collected from the stem cell graft. These receptors were collected from a human donor who donated a stem cell graft to a child with acute myeloid leukemia.

This clonotype showed up just a few times. CDR3 coding DNA: TGTGCCAGCAGTTTATTCCCCGAAGGAGCTGAAGCTTTCTTT. This translates into CASSLFPEGAEAFF. The V gene is TRBV12-3 or TRBV12-4, the J gene TRBJ1-1, with D unclear. The CDR3 has 14 residues. V shed 2 bases and J shed 6 bases, with 13 bases lying between them.

The DNA of the CDR3 is TGCAGTGCTATACACGAGAACACTGAAGCTTTCTTT. This translates into CSAIHENTEAFF. The J gene is TRBJ1-1, the V gene TRBV20-1; no definite D call. The CDR3 has 12 amino acids. Per germline, CDR1 DFQATT and CDR2 SNEGSKA (reference sequence). With 4 bases removed from V and 1 base from J, the gap between germline ends came to 7 bases.

The rearrangement joins TRBV6-2 or TRBV6-3 to TRBJ2-7; D is undetermined. Germline V gene data show CDR1 as MNHEY and CDR2 as SVGEGT. Trimming pared 0 bases from V and 3 bases from J, leaving 15 bases between. This CDR3 spans 16 amino acids. The CDR3: CASSYSSVGIGYEQYF. CDR3 in DNA: TGTGCCAGCAGTTACTCGAGTGTGGGGATCGGCTACGAGCAGTACTTC.

This clonotype was observed at least ten times. J is TRBJ2-7 and V is TRBV29-1; D may match TRBD1 or TRBD2 (5 bases each). Per germline, CDR1 SQVTM and CDR2 ANQGSEA. The CDR3 totals 14 residues. Between the trimmed V and J ends, which lost 4 bases and 6 bases, there was a span of 19 bases. For the CDR3, the DNA is TGCAGCGTTGTGCCCGGGACGGATAGAAGCGAGCAGTACTTC. This gives the protein CSVVPGTDRSEQYF.

This clonotype was recorded at least ten times. The gene calls are TRBV20-1 and TRBJ1-1, with a tentative D call TRBD1 (6 bases). Per germline, CDR1 DFQATT and CDR2 SNEGSKA (reference sequence). V shed 4 bases and J shed 2 bases, with 11 bases lying between them. The CDR3 sequence is 13 residues long. This chain's CDR3 is CSATLQGNTEAFF. Here the CDR3 DNA reads TGCAGTGCTACCCTACAGGGAAACACTGAAGCTTTCTTT.

This clonotype has at least ten counts. The rearrangement uses TRBV10-1 and TRBJ1-5; the D gene is possibly TRBD1 (5 bases). CDR3 length equals 13 residues. Germline CDR1 and CDR2: WNHNN and SYGVQD (reference sequence). V gave up 4 bases and J gave up 5 bases, with 9 bases separating them. The CDR3 sequence: CASSGDGDQPQHF. CDR3 coding DNA: TGCGCCAGCAGTGGGGACGGGGATCAGCCCCAGCATTTT.

This clonotype was detected many times. This rearrangement joins TRBV20-1 to TRBJ2-3; unclear D gene. V lost 0 bases and J 6 bases, leaving 10 bases between the germline ends. The germline V gene encodes CDR1 DFQATT and CDR2 SNEGSKA (reference sequence). The CDR3 length is 13 residues. This CDR3 is CSAREAVGDTQYF. Here the CDR3 DNA reads TGCAGTGCTAGAGAGGCGGTCGGTGATACGCAGTATTTT.

At least ten counts were recorded for this clonotype. This chain connects TRBV29-1 to TRBJ2-5; 8 bases line up with TRBD1. Unmatched junction bases numbered 7, after V lost 6 bases and J lost 4 bases. CDR1 SQVTM and CDR2 ANQGSEA come from the germline V gene. The CDR3 loop spans 13 amino acids. The CDR3 region has the DNA TGCAGCGTAGCCGGGACAGGAGGAGAGACCCAGTACTTC. Its protein product is CSVAGTGGETQYF.

This clonotype was seen ten or more times. The V gene is TRBV20-1, the J gene TRBJ1-1; 7 bases line up with TRBD1. After removal of 3 bases from V and 5 bases from J, the junction contained 9 bases not matched to a gene. Germline CDR1 and CDR2: DFQATT and SNEGSKA (reference sequence). CDR3 length equals 14 residues. CDR3 amino acids: CSASRGRPGTEAFF. For the CDR3, the DNA is TGCAGTGCTAGTAGGGGGCGCCCGGGGACTGAAGCTTTCTTT.

This clonotype was counted ten times or more. V usage is TRBV5-5 and J usage is TRBJ2-1, with unresolved D. V was shortened by 2 bases and J by 8 bases, with 8 bases between the two germline ends. CDR1 and CDR2 from the germline V gene are SGHKS and YYEKEE (reference sequence). The CDR3 has 12 residues. The DNA for the CDR3 is TGTGCCAGCAGCTTAATCGCGGATGAGCAGTTCTTC. It translates to CASSLIADEQFF.

This clonotype was detected many times. The CDR3 nucleotides read TGCAGTGCTAGTTACGGAGGGGTCTCTGGGGCCAACGTCCTGACTTTC. Its protein is CSASYGGVSGANVLTF. This chain joins TRBV20-1 and TRBJ2-6; D possibly corresponds to TRBD2 (6 bases). CDR1 and CDR2 (germline): DFQATT, SNEGSKA (reference sequence). The CDR3 runs 16 residues. V lost 3 bases, J lost 0 bases, and 12 bases lay in between.

This clonotype was observed at least ten times. The gene calls are TRBV5-5 and TRBJ1-3; D gene ambiguous. V dropped 5 bases and J dropped 2 bases, with 17 bases sitting between them. The CDR3 has 16 amino acids. Germline V gene lookup returns CDR1 SGHKS and CDR2 YYEKEE (reference sequence). CDR3 amino acids: CASRLQPGTTGNTIYF. The DNA of the CDR3 is TGTGCCAGCAGGCTCCAACCGGGCACCACTGGAAACACCATATATTTT.

The chain has TRBV28 and TRBJ1-5; D is possibly TRBD1 (6 bases). Germline values: CDR1 MDHEN, CDR2 SYDVKM. V dropped 5 bases and J dropped 4 bases, with 15 bases sitting between them. The CDR3 runs to 15 residues. Here the CDR3 reads CASSVSGTRNQPQHF. Written as DNA, the CDR3 is TGTGCCAGCAGTGTCTCCGGGACAAGGAATCAGCCCCAGCATTTT.

In this sample, this clonotype turned up a few times. CDR3 sequence: CASSQGRGGDEQFF. The DNA for the CDR3 is TGCGCCAGCAGCCAAGGTCGGGGGGGAGATGAGCAGTTCTTC. The chain combines TRBV4-3 with TRBJ2-1, with 8 positions matching TRBD2. Germline loops: CDR1 LGHNA, CDR2 YSLEER. After removal of 1 base from V and 8 bases from J, the junction contained 4 bases not matched to a gene. CDR3 length equals 14 residues.

This clonotype came up many times. In nucleotides, the CDR3 is TGCAGTGCCATCGTTCCTAGCGGGTTCTACGAGCAGTACTTC. Translation gives CSAIVPSGFYEQYF. The J gene is TRBJ2-7, the V gene TRBV20-1; 8 bases are a match to TRBD2. V dropped 6 bases and J dropped 3; count of bases not matched to a gene: 10. The CDR3 contains 14 residues. In germline, CDR1 is DFQATT, CDR2 SNEGSKA (reference sequence).

The chain carries TRBV7-6 and TRBJ2-2, with D possibly TRBD1 on 6 matching bases. V was clipped by 1 base and J by 1 base, with 19 bases between them. This CDR3 comprises 19 residues. Germline CDR1 SGHVS, CDR2 FNYEAQ. The CDR3 DNA is TGTGCCAGCAGCTTAGGGGTCCGACCGGGGACATTGAACACCGGGGAGCTGTTTTTT. Its protein product is CASSLGVRPGTLNTGELFF.

The rearrangement joins TRBV6-5 to TRBJ1-2, with TRBD1 as a possible D gene (5 bases). Germline V gene lookup returns CDR1 MNHEY and CDR2 SVGAGI. There are 12 residues in the CDR3. V was shortened by 6 bases and J by 4 bases, with 9 bases between the two germline ends. The CDR3 region is CASSDSSYGYTF. In DNA, the CDR3 is TGTGCCAGCAGCGACAGTTCCTATGGCTACACCTTC.

On this clonotype: An end of the junction differs from the germline gene, which may be a read error. This chain connects TRBV20-1 to TRBJ2-3; 12 positions agree with TRBD2. This CDR3 spans 14 amino acids. Per germline, CDR1 DFQATT and CDR2 SNEGSKA (reference sequence). CDR3 sequence reads: CSAPSGGATDTPYF. CDR3 DNA sequence: TGCAGTGCACCTAGCGGGGGGGCCACAGATACGCCGTATTTT.

This clonotype was picked up a small number of times. This chain connects TRBV7-2 to TRBJ2-5; 7 bases align to TRBD2. This CDR3 is 16 amino acids long. V dropped 5 bases and J dropped 4; count of bases not matched to a gene: 13. CDR1 and CDR2 (germline): SGHTA, FQGNSA. The CDR3 DNA follows: TGTGCCAGCAGCCCTCCCCCGGGGGGTCGCTTAGAGACCCAGTACTTC. Its protein product is CASSPPPGGRLETQYF.

The chain has TRBV6-1 and TRBJ1-4; the D is unclear. Germline V lookup: CDR1 MNHNS, CDR2 SASEGT. V lost 4 bases and J 2 bases, leaving 8 bases between the germline ends. This CDR3 spans 14 amino acids. The CDR3 loop reads CASSAGRTNEKLFF. In DNA, the CDR3 is TGTGCCAGCAGTGCCGGACGGACTAATGAAAAACTGTTTTTT.

This clonotype occurred many times. The chain joins TRBV12-3 or TRBV12-4 to TRBJ2-7, with D perhaps TRBD1 (6 bases). V was cut by 5 bases and J by 6 bases, with 11 bases left in between. This CDR3 is 12 amino acids long. The CDR3 coding sequence is TGTGCCAGCAGTCCTTCAGGGGCCGAGCAGTACTTC. Its protein is CASSPSGAEQYF.

The rearrangement links TRBV6-2 or TRBV6-3 to TRBJ2-1, with TRBD2 matching over 9 bases. CDR1 is MNHEY and CDR2 is SVGEGT in the germline V gene. The trim removed 0 bases at V and 4 bases at J, leaving 4 bases unmatched. CDR3 size: 16 residues. The CDR3 nucleotides are TGTGCCAGCAGTTACTCGAGCGGGGGGACGTACAATGAGCAGTTCTTC. Protein: CASSYSSGGTYNEQFF.

In the case of this clonotype: The junction departs from the called germline gene at one end, perhaps through a read error. The genes are TRBV4-3 and TRBJ1-2, with D unresolved. The CDR3 length is 17 residues. The germline gives CDR1 LGHNA, CDR2 YSLEER. This chain's CDR3 is CASSQDLGSYLNYGHTF. The DNA for the CDR3 is TGCGCCAGCAGCCAAGATCTGGGCAGCTACCTTAACTATGGCCACACCTTC.

This clonotype was picked up many times. The gene calls are TRBV9 and TRBJ1-6; TRBD1 is a possible D gene (6 bases). The CDR3 contains 15 residues. CDR1 is SGDLS, CDR2 YYNGEE, per germline. The V end lost 0 bases, the J end lost 6 bases, and 10 bases lay between the germline ends. In DNA, the CDR3 is TGTGCCAGCAGCGTAGTATCGGACAGTAATTCACCCCTCCACTTT. This sequence encodes CASSVVSDSNSPLHF.

This clonotype was detected many times. The chain recombines TRBV20-1 with TRBJ2-3; a possible D gene is TRBD1 (5 bases). Trimming cost V 4 bases and J 11 bases, with 22 bases left between them. This CDR3 spans 14 amino acids. The germline gives CDR1 DFQATT, CDR2 SNEGSKA (reference sequence). CDR3: CSAKFRQGGSKQYF. CDR3 nucleotides: TGCAGTGCTAAGTTTCGGCAGGGTGGTTCAAAGCAGTATTTT.

This chain links TRBV24-1 with TRBJ1-2, with TRBD1 as a possible D gene (6 bases). There are 13 residues in the CDR3. The germline V gene encodes CDR1 KGHDR and CDR2 SFDVKD. The V gene lost 4 bases and the J gene lost 6 bases, with 11 bases spanning the gap. The DNA of the CDR3 is TGTGCCACCAGTGAAGAGCCAGGGGATGGCTACACCTTC. Its protein is CATSEEPGDGYTF.

There are a few counts of this clonotype. The chain joins TRBV15 to TRBJ2-2; 7 nucleotides line up with TRBD2. V lost 11 bases to trimming and J lost 5 bases; unmatched junction nucleotides: 11. In germline, CDR1 is LNHNV, CDR2 YYDKDF (reference sequence). The CDR3 runs to 14 residues. The CDR3 DNA is TGTGCCGCGGGAGAGGGTAGGGAGACCGGGGAGCTGTTTTTT. This sequence encodes CAAGEGRETGELFF.

This clonotype has at least ten counts. The chain joins TRBV7-2 to TRBJ1-1; tentative D call: TRBD1 (6 bases). This CDR3 spans 15 amino acids. CDR1 and CDR2 from the germline V gene are SGHTA and FQGNSA. V was trimmed by 5 bases and J by 0 bases, leaving 13 bases between them. The CDR3 DNA is TGTGCCAGCAGCCGGGACATACTCATGAACACTGAAGCTTTCTTT. It encodes CASSRDILMNTEAFF.

V usage is TRBV6-1 and J usage is TRBJ1-1, with 12 bases fitting TRBD1. CDR1 MNHNS and CDR2 SASEGT come from the germline V gene. The V gene end was trimmed by 6 bases and the J gene end by 3 bases; junction bases not matched to a gene: 5. The CDR3 totals 15 residues. The CDR3 loop reads CASRRDRGRDTEAFF. CDR3 in DNA: TGTGCCAGCAGAAGGGACAGGGGGCGGGACACTGAAGCTTTCTTT.

The rearrangement uses TRBV27 and TRBJ2-1; D is undetermined. CDR1 and CDR2 (germline): MNHEY, SMNVEV (reference sequence). The length of the CDR3 is 18 residues. Trimming stripped 3 bases from V and 0 bases from J, with 18 bases between. CDR3 amino acids: CASSFYNPGSRSYNEQFF. The CDR3 coding sequence is TGTGCCAGCAGTTTCTATAATCCCGGCAGTCGCTCCTACAATGAGCAGTTCTTC.

This clonotype was recorded a few times. This chain connects TRBV9 to TRBJ2-7; D perhaps matches TRBD2 (5 bases). Trimming pared 0 bases from V and 5 bases from J, leaving 18 bases between. This CDR3 region has 16 residues. Per the germline V gene, CDR1 is SGDLS and CDR2 is YYNGEE. This CDR3 reads CASSVAGERVLDEQYF. CDR3 DNA: TGTGCCAGCAGCGTAGCCGGGGAAAGGGTTTTAGACGAGCAGTACTTC. The whole variable domain, remainder taken from reference TRBV9 and TRBJ2-7, is DSGVTQTPKHLITATGQRVTLRCSPRSGDLSVYWYQQSLDQGLQFLIQYYNGEERAKGNILERFSAQQFPDLHSELNLSSLELGDSALYFCASSVAGERVLDEQYFGPGTRLTVT.

This clonotype was seen more than once but under ten times. The chain combines TRBV24-1 with TRBJ2-3; D is possibly TRBD1 (6 bases). Per germline, CDR1 KGHDR and CDR2 SFDVKD. This CDR3 has 15 residues. The V end lost 5 bases, the J end lost 0 bases, and 11 bases lay between the germline ends. CDR3 in amino acids: CATSGTDTSTDTQYF. In nucleotides, the CDR3 is TGTGCCACCAGTGGGACAGACACTAGCACAGATACGCAGTATTTT.